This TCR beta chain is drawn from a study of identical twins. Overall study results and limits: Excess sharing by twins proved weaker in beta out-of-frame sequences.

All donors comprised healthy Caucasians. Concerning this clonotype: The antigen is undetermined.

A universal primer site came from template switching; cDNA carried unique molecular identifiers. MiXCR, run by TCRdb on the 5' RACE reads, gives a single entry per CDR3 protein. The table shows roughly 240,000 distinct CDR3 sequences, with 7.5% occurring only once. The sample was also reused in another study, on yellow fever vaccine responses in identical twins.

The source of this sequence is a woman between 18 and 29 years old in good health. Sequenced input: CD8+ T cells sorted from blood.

The CDR3 loop reads CASSSGTGVEQYF. CDR3 sequence (DNA): TGTGCCAGCAGCTCCGGCACAGGGGTGGAGCAGTACTTC. The V call is TRBV7-3, the J call TRBJ2-7, with 7 bases matching TRBD1. CDR3 length equals 13 residues. After removal of 4 bases from V and 7 bases from J, the junction contained 7 bases not matched to a gene. CDR1 and CDR2 from the germline V gene are SGHTA and FQGTGA. Using reference TRBV7-3 and TRBJ2-7 for the parts outside the CDR3, the full variable domain is GAGVSQTPSNKVTEKGKYVELRCDPISGHTALYWYRQSLGQGPEFLIYFQGTGAADDSGLPNDRFFAVRPEGSVSTLKIQRTERGDSAVYLCASSSGTGVEQYFGPGTRLTVT.